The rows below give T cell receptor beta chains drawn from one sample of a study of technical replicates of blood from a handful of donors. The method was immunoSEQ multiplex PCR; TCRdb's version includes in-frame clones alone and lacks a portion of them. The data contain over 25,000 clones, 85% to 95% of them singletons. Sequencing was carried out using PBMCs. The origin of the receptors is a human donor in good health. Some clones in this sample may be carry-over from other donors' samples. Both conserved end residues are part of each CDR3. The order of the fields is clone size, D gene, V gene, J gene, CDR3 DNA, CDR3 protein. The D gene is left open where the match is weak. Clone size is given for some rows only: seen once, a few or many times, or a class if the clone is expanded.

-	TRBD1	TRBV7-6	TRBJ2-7	TGTGCCAGCAGCACGACAGGGGGCGGCTACGAGCAGTACTTC	CASSTTGGGYEQYF
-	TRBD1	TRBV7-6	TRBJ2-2	TGTGCCAGCAGCGCCTCACAGGGGGCTTGGGCCGGGGAGCTGTTTTTT	CASSASQGAWAGELFF
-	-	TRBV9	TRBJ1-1	TGTGCCAGCAGCGGACAGGTGGCCAACACTGAAGCTTTCTTT	CASSGQVANTEAFF
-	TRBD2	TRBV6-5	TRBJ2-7	TGTGCCAGCAGCCAAAGCGGGGCGAGCTCCTACGAGCAGTACTTC	CASSQSGASSYEQYF
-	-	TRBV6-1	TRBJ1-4	TGTGCCAGCAGCCCTATGACAACTAATGAAAAACTGTTTTTT	CASSPMTTNEKLFF
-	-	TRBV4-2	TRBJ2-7	TGTGCCAGCAGCCAAGATGACAACTTGGCGCAGTACTTC	CASSQDDNLAQYF
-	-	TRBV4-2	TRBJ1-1	TGTGCCAGCAGCCCGACAGCGAACACTGAAGCTTTCTTT	CASSPTANTEAFF
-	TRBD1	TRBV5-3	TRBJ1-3	TGTGCCAGAAGCCAGGGACAGGGGTCCGGAAACACCATATATTTT	CARSQGQGSGNTIYF
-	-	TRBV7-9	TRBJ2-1	TGTGCCAGCAGCTTAAGTTTGGGGGCGGATGAGCAGTTCTTC	CASSLSLGADEQFF
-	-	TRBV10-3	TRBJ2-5	TGTGCCATCAGTGAGTCGAGCGGTCGCGAGACCCAGTACTTC	CAISESSGRETQYF
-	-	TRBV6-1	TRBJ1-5	TGTGCCAGCAGTGAAGAGGGGGGAGGGAGGGGTAATCAGCCCCAGCATTTT	CASSEEGGGRGNQPQHF
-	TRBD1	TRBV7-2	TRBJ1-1	TGTGCCAGCAGCTTAGCCGGGACAGGGGTGTCTGAAGCTTTCTTT	CASSLAGTGVSEAFF
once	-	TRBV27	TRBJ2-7	TGTGCCTGTCAACGGAGGGGCGGAAGCCCCTACGAGCAGTACTTC	CACQRRGGSPYEQYF
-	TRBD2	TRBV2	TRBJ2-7	TGTGCCGATTCACTAGCGGGGAGTAGTGAGCAGTACTTC	CADSLAGSSEQYF
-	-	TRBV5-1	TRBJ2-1	TGCGCCAGCAGCTTGGGAACTCCTTACAATGAGCAGTTCTTC	CASSLGTPYNEQFF